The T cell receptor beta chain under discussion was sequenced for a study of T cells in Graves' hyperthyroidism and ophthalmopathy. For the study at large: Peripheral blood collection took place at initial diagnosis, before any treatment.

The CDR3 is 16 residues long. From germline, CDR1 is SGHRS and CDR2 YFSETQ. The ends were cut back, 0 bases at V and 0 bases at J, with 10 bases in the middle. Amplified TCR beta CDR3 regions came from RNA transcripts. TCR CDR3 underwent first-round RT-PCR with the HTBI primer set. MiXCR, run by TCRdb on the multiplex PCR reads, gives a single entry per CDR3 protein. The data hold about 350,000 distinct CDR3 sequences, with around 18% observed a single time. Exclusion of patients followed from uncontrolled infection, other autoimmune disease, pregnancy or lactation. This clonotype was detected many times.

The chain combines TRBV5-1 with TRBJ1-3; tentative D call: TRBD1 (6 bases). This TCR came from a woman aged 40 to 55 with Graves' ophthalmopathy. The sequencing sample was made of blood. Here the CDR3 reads CASSLAGATSGNTIYF. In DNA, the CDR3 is TGCGCCAGCAGCTTGGCGGGGGCGACCTCTGGAAACACCATATATTTT.